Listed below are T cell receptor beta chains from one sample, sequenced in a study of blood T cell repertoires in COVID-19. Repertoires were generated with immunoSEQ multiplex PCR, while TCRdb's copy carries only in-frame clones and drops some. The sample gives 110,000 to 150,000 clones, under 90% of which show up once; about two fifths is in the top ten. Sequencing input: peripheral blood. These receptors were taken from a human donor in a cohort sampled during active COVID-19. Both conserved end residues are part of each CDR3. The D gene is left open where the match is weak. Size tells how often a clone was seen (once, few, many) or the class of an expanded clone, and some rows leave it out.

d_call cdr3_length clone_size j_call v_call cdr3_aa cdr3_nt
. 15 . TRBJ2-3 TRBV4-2 CASSQASASTDTQYF TGTGCCAGCAGCCAAGCTAGCGCAAGCACAGATACGCAGTATTTT
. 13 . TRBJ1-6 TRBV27 CASSSARGSPLHF TGTGCCAGCAGTAGCGCCAGGGGTTCACCCCTCCACTTT
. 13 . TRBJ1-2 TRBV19 CASKLSSYYGYTF TGTGCCAGTAAACTCTCATCCTACTATGGCTACACCTTC
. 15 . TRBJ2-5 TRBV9 CASSGTGTLGETQYF TGTGCCAGCAGCGGGACCGGGACACTAGGAGAGACCCAGTACTTC
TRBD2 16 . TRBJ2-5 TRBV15 CATSNGASGPKETQYF TGTGCCACCAGCAACGGAGCTAGCGGGCCTAAAGAGACCCAGTACTTC
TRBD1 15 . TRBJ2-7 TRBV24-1 CATRVPGQGSYEQYF TGTGCCACCAGAGTACCGGGACAGGGATCCTACGAGCAGTACTTC
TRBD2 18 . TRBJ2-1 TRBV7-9 CASSRWGMEREGLGEQFF TGTGCCAGCAGCCGCTGGGGTATGGAGCGGGAGGGCCTTGGGGAGCAGTTCTTC
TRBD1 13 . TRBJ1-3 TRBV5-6 CASSLDRVNTIYF TGTGCCAGCAGCCTGGACAGGGTAAACACCATATATTTT
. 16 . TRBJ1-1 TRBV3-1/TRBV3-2 CASSQRAGGEATEAFF TGTGCCAGCAGCCAAAGAGCGGGGGGCGAGGCCACTGAAGCTTTCTTT
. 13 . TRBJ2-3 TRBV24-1 CATKAGLTDTQYF TGTGCCACCAAGGCAGGGCTCACAGATACGCAGTATTTT
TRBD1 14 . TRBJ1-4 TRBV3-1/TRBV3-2 CASSHGTGGEKLFF TGTGCCAGCAGCCACGGGACAGGGGGAGAAAAACTGTTTTTT
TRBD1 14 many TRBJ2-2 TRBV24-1 CATRGTANTGELFF TGTGCCACTCGTGGGACAGCGAACACCGGGGAGCTGTTTTTT
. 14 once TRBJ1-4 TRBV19 CASSIPQREGKLFF TGTGCCAGTAGTATCCCGCAGAGGGAGGGAAAACTGTTTTTT
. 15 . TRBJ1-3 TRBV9 CASSMDSSTGNTIYF TGTGCCAGCAGTATGGATAGCAGCACTGGAAACACCATATATTTT
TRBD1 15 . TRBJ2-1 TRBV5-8 CASSLGTGTYNEQFF TGTGCCAGCAGCTTGGGGACAGGGACGTACAATGAGCAGTTCTTC
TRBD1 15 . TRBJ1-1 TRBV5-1 CASSPLSGTVTEAFF TGCGCCAGCAGCCCACTTTCGGGGACAGTGACTGAAGCTTTCTTT
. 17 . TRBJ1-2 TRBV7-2 CASTPWGGDEANYGYTF TGTGCCAGCACCCCCTGGGGAGGGGACGAAGCTAACTATGGCTACACCTTC
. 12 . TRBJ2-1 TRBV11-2 CASSSAGPEQFF TGTGCCAGCAGCTCCGCGGGCCCTGAGCAGTTCTTC
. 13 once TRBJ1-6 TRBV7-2 CASSLDGNSPLHF TGTGCCAGCAGCCTCGACGGGAATTCACCCCTCCACTTT
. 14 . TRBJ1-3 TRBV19 CASSISGSGNTIYF TGTGCCAGTAGTATTTCAGGGTCTGGAAACACCATATATTTT
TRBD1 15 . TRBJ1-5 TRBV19 CASSMDRGYNQPQHF TGTGCCAGTAGTATGGACAGGGGATACAATCAGCCCCAGCATTTT
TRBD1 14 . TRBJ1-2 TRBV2 CASSVDRGRVGYTF TGTGCCAGCAGTGTCGACAGGGGGCGTGTTGGCTACACCTTC
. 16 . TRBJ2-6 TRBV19 CASSLTGRSGANVLTF TGTGCCAGTAGCCTGACAGGCCGCTCTGGGGCCAACGTCCTGACTTTC
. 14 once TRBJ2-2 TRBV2 CASTSGRDLGELFF TGTGCCAGCACGTCCGGGCGGGACCTCGGGGAGCTGTTTTTT
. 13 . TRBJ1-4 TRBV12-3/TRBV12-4 CASRPGGWEKLFF TGTGCCAGCAGACCGGGGGGGTGGGAAAAACTGTTTTTT
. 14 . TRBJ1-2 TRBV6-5 CASRTGHANYGYTF TGTGCCAGCAGAACAGGTCACGCTAACTATGGCTACACCTTC
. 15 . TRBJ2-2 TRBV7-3 CASSLTGGATGELFF TGTGCCAGCAGCTTAACCGGGGGAGCCACCGGGGAGCTGTTTTTT
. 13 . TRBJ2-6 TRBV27 CASRRTGANVLTF TGTGCCAGCAGGAGAACTGGGGCCAACGTCCTGACTTTC
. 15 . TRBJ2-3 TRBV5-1 CASSPEALSTDTQYF TGCGCCAGCAGCCCGGAGGCGCTTAGCACAGATACGCAGTATTTT
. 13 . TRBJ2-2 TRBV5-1 CASSSPYGGELFF TGCGCCAGCAGCTCCCCCTATGGCGGGGAGCTGTTTTTT
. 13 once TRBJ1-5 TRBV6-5 CASSQGGWQPQHF TGTGCCAGCAGTCAGGGAGGGTGGCAGCCCCAGCATTTT
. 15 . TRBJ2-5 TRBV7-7 CASSLAGDMGETQYF TGTGCCAGCAGCTTAGCGGGAGATATGGGAGAGACCCAGTACTTC
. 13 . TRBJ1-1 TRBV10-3 CAIRSKGDTEAFF TGTGCCATCAGGTCAAAAGGGGACACCGAAGCTTTCTTT
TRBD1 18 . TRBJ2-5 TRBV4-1 CASSQVFPGQGKQETQYF TGCGCCAGCAGCCAAGTTTTTCCGGGACAGGGTAAACAAGAGACCCAGTACTTC
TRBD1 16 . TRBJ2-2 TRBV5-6 CASSFGTGRPDGELFF TGTGCCAGCAGCTTCGGGACAGGGCGACCTGACGGGGAGCTGTTTTTT
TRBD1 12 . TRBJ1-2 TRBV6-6 CASSSPGGGYTF TGTGCCAGCAGTTCCCCAGGGGGAGGCTACACCTTC
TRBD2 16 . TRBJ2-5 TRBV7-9 CASSRLAGGGGETQYF TGTGCCAGCAGCCGACTAGCGGGAGGAGGAGGAGAGACCCAGTACTTC
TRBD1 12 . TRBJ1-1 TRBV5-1 CASSWGQGNAFF TGCGCCAGCAGCTGGGGACAGGGGAATGCTTTCTTT
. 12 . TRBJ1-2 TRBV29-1 CSSRTEVYGYTF TGCAGCTCCCGGACAGAAGTCTATGGCTACACCTTC
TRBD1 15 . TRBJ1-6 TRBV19 CASSTTGDSNSPLHF TGTGCCAGTAGTACTACAGGGGATAGCAATTCACCCCTCCACTTT
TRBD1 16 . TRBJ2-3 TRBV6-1 CASSDGQGWGTDTQYF TGTGCCAGCAGTGACGGACAGGGATGGGGCACAGATACGCAGTATTTT
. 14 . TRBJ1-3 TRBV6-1 CASSEGSSGNTIYF TGTGCCAGCAGTGAGGGCAGCTCTGGAAACACCATATATTTT
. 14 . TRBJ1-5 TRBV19 CASSIEAGNQPQHF TGTGCCAGTAGTATAGAGGCGGGCAATCAGCCCCAGCATTTT
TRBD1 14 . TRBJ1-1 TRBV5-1 CASSPTGGNTEAFF TGCGCCAGCAGCCCGACAGGGGGTAACACTGAAGCTTTCTTT
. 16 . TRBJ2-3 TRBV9 CASSVVGGGASDTQYF TGTGCCAGCAGCGTAGTTGGTGGGGGGGCGTCAGATACGCAGTATTTT
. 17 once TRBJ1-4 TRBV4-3 CASSQGALVGGREKLFF TGCGCCAGCAGCCAAGGTGCCCTAGTAGGAGGGCGAGAAAAACTGTTTTTT
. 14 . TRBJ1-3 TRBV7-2 CASSLWGPGNTIYF TGTGCCAGCAGCTTATGGGGGCCTGGAAACACCATATATTTT